One sample yielded the 18 T cell receptor beta chains listed below, sequenced in a study of CD8 T cells in ankylosing spondylitis. Findings and limits, study-wide: In ankylosing spondylitis blood, a motif of fewer than 10 highly homologous TCR beta variants appeared characteristic.

TCRdb re-derived calls from the 5' RACE reads in MiXCR, one entry per CDR3 protein. This table has around 490,000 distinct CDR3 sequences, under 5.5% appearing once. Their cognate antigens are unknown. Material: blood, either unsorted or a sorted T cell fraction (not recorded which). The receptors shown here come from a male donor with ankylosing spondylitis.

In this sample, this clonotype turned up many times. V and J are TRBV7-9 and TRBJ1-1; weak D call: TRBD1 (5 bases). The CDR3 has 12 amino acids. With 2 bases removed from V and 7 bases from J, the gap between germline ends came to 8 bases. Germline CDR1 reads SEHNR; CDR2 reads FQNEAQ (reference sequence). In DNA form, the CDR3 reads TGTGCCAGCAGCTTACAAAGGGGTGAAGCTTTCTTT. The encoded protein is CASSLQRGEAFF.

This clonotype was seen only a few times. This sequence joins TRBV6-1 and TRBJ1-4; D is uncertain. Germline V gene sequence: CDR1 MNHNS, CDR2 SASEGT. V was trimmed by 4 bases and J by 4 bases, leaving 10 bases between them. The CDR3 covers 14 residues. CDR3 bases: TGTGCCAGCAGTGTAGACGCTGGTAATGAAAAACTGTTTTTT. The encoded protein is CASSVDAGNEKLFF.

This clonotype was recorded at least ten times. The J gene is TRBJ1-5, the V gene TRBV20-1; D may be TRBD1 (5 bases). The CDR3 is 15 residues long. Trimming cost V 1 base and J 5 bases, with 15 bases left between them. Germline assignment: CDR1 DFQATT and CDR2 SNEGSKA (reference sequence). Here the CDR3 reads CSARVPRSGDQPQHF. CDR3 in DNA: TGCAGTGCTAGAGTCCCGAGATCGGGGGATCAGCCCCAGCATTTT.

This clonotype was counted ten times or more. The rearrangement uses TRBV18 and TRBJ2-4; D is unclear. Trimming took off 3 bases at V and 1 base at J, with 1 base between the two ends. This CDR3 is 12 amino acids long. Germline-derived CDR1 and CDR2 are KGHSH and LQKENI. This CDR3 is CASSPAKNIQYF. The CDR3 bases are TGTGCCAGCTCACCGGCCAAAAACATTCAGTACTTC.

In this sample, this clonotype turned up many times. The chain is built from TRBV6-5 and TRBJ1-2; the D gene is possibly TRBD1 (6 bases). Per germline, CDR1 MNHEY and CDR2 SVGAGI. The CDR3 is 15 residues long. The V and J ends lost 2 bases and 3 bases respectively, with 13 bases between them. CDR3 bases: TGTGCCAGCAGTTACATCCCGGGGGCCGACTATGGCTACACCTTC. This encodes CASSYIPGADYGYTF.

This clonotype was seen ten or more times. The chain recombines TRBV12-3 or TRBV12-4 with TRBJ2-1; D is perhaps TRBD2 (6 bases). This CDR3 is built from 16 residues. The V end lost 4 bases, the J end lost 2 bases, and 15 bases lay between the germline ends. The CDR3 nucleotides read TGTGCCAGCAGTTCTCCGGCCTCGGGGGCCTACAATGAGCAGTTCTTC. As protein: CASSSPASGAYNEQFF.

This clonotype showed up many times. The chain joins TRBV6-2 or TRBV6-3 to TRBJ2-7; D perhaps matches TRBD1 (5 bases). Per germline, CDR1 MNHEY and CDR2 SVGEGT. The CDR3 consists of 14 residues. Deletions cut 4 bases from V and 4 bases from J, with 14 bases between. The CDR3 DNA sequence: TGTGCCAGCAGTTCACCGACAGAAAAGTACGAGCAGTACTTC. As protein: CASSSPTEKYEQYF.

This clonotype was picked up many times. The chain carries TRBV9 and TRBJ1-1, with D unresolved. CDR3 size: 15 residues. Germline values: CDR1 SGDLS, CDR2 YYNGEE. Between the trimmed V and J ends, which lost 0 bases and 1 base, there was a span of 10 bases. CDR3: CASSVDGWPNTEAFF. The CDR3 DNA reads TGTGCCAGCAGCGTAGACGGGTGGCCGAACACTGAAGCTTTCTTT.

This clonotype was counted at least ten times. The chain is built from TRBV24-1 and TRBJ1-1; D ambiguous. The length of the CDR3 is 11 residues. The V end lost 1 base, the J end lost 12 bases, and 8 bases lay between the germline ends. Germline CDR1 KGHDR, CDR2 SFDVKD. CDR3 sequence reads: CATSDFIGTFF. The DNA for the CDR3 is TGTGCCACCAGTGATTTCATCGGGACTTTCTTT.

Many counts were recorded for this clonotype. The chain uses TRBV20-1 and TRBJ2-3; 9 nucleotides agree with TRBD2. Per the germline V gene, CDR1 is DFQATT and CDR2 is SNEGSKA (reference sequence). Trimming cost V 3 bases and J 3 bases; bases outside gene matches: 4. This CDR3 has 14 residues. CDR3 bases: TGCAGTGCTAGGCGGGAGGGCCTGACAGATACGCAGTATTTT. Translated, it gives CSARREGLTDTQYF.

Ten or more counts support this clonotype. The chain joins TRBV10-3 to TRBJ2-1; 8 positions match TRBD1. CDR3 length: 13 residues. CDR1 is ENHRY, CDR2 SYGVKD, per germline. V shed 6 bases, J shed 9 bases, and the junction held 7 bases outside the gene matches. CDR3 in amino acids: CAISLDRAGEQFF. For the CDR3, the DNA is TGTGCCATCAGCCTGGACAGGGCAGGTGAGCAGTTCTTC.

This clonotype was found many times. The genes are TRBV15 and TRBJ2-1; no reliable D call. The CDR3 has 12 residues. V was clipped by 5 bases and J by 4 bases, with 6 bases between them. Germline CDR1 is LNHNV and CDR2 is YYDKDF (reference sequence). CDR3 sequence (DNA): TGTGCCACCAGCCTCGGATACAATGAGCAGTTCTTC. Translating it yields CATSLGYNEQFF. Using reference TRBV15 and TRBJ2-1 for the parts outside the CDR3, the full variable domain is DAMVIQNPRYQVTQFGKPVTLSCSQTLNHNVMYWYQQKSSQAPKLLFHYYDKDFNNEADTPDNFQSRRPNTSFCFLDIRSPGLGDTAMYLCATSLGYNEQFFGPGTRLTVL.

This clonotype showed up many times. The rearrangement uses TRBV5-1 and TRBJ2-5; 13 positions match TRBD2. The V segment lost 4 bases and the J segment 5 bases; nucleotides outside the gene matches: 8. The V gene's germline CDR1 is SGHRS and CDR2 YFSETQ. CDR3 length equals 16 residues. The CDR3 nucleotides read TGCGCCAGCAGCACGGGACTAGCGGGATCGATGGAGACCCAGTACTTC. Encoded protein: CASSTGLAGSMETQYF.

A remark on this clonotype: At one end the junction does not follow the germline gene, possibly because of a read error. CDR3 nucleotide sequence: TGCTGTGCCAAAGACAGCGGGACTAGCTTATACAATGAGCAGTTCTTC. Translated: CCAKDSGTSLYNEQFF. The chain has TRBV20-1 and TRBJ2-1; 9 nucleotides line up with TRBD2. Germline CDR1 reads DFQATT; CDR2 reads SNEGSKA (reference sequence). This CDR3 region has 16 residues.

The sample holds many counts of this clonotype. The rearrangement uses TRBV5-1 and TRBJ2-3; TRBD1 agrees at 7 bases. In germline, CDR1 is SGHRS, CDR2 YFSETQ. J gave up 0 bases and V 4 bases, and 14 bases lay outside the gene matches. The CDR3 has 18 amino acids. CDR3 DNA: TGCGCCAGCAGCCCAGATCGGAAGGACAGGCCTAGCACAGATACGCAGTATTTT. Its protein product is CASSPDRKDRPSTDTQYF.

In its sample, this clonotype was seen many times. The chain is built from TRBV29-1 and TRBJ2-5; D tentatively fits TRBD1 or TRBD2 (5 bases each). The CDR3 extends over 13 amino acids. V lost 8 bases and J 7 bases, leaving 20 bases between the germline ends. Germline loops: CDR1 SQVTM, CDR2 ANQGSEA. The CDR3 nucleotides read TGCAGCTACACCGGGACCCAGAGGGGGACCCAGTACTTC. This gives the protein CSYTGTQRGTQYF.

This clonotype was seen many times. This rearrangement joins TRBV6-5 to TRBJ2-5; D may be TRBD1 or TRBD2 (5 bases each). Trimming removed 7 bases from V and 3 bases from J, with 9 bases in between. Germline V gene sequence: CDR1 MNHEY, CDR2 SVGAGI. The CDR3 sequence is 12 residues long. CDR3 nucleotide sequence: TGTGCCAGCACCGGGGCGGAAGAGACCCAGTACTTC. Residues: CASTGAEETQYF.

This clonotype was picked up many times. The chain recombines TRBV5-1 with TRBJ1-1; D gene unclear. V lost 0 bases and J lost 4, with 7 bases in between. This CDR3 is built from 13 residues. From germline, CDR1 is SGHRS and CDR2 YFSETQ. Here the CDR3 reads CASSLDPGTEAFF. CDR3 bases: TGCGCCAGCAGCTTGGACCCGGGCACTGAAGCTTTCTTT.